The TCR beta chain described here comes from a study of cytotoxic CD8 clonotypes in ibrutinib-treated CLL. Looking at the study overall: There were 10 to 11 relapsed/refractory patients and around 15 treatment-naive patients, and fewer than 18 were IGHV unmutated.

The targeted sequencing depth was 1 in 200,000 to 1 in 1 million T cells. The table came from immunoSEQ multiplex PCR; TCRdb's copy has only in-frame clones and leaves some out. Of about 270,000 clones listed, roughly four fifths are singletons. This CDR3 has 15 residues. Germline CDR1 is SGHRS and CDR2 is YFSETQ. V shed 3 bases and J shed 5 bases, with 18 bases lying between them. V is TRBV5-1 and J is TRBJ2-7; TRBD1 is a possible D gene (6 bases). This receptor was identified in a human donor with chronic lymphocytic leukemia. The sequences come from PBMCs, collected at disease progression, from a patient treated with ibrutinib. The CDR3 sequence is CASSSYAGQPNEQYF. In DNA, the CDR3 is TGCGCCAGCAGCTCTTATGCCGGACAGCCTAACGAGCAGTACTTC.